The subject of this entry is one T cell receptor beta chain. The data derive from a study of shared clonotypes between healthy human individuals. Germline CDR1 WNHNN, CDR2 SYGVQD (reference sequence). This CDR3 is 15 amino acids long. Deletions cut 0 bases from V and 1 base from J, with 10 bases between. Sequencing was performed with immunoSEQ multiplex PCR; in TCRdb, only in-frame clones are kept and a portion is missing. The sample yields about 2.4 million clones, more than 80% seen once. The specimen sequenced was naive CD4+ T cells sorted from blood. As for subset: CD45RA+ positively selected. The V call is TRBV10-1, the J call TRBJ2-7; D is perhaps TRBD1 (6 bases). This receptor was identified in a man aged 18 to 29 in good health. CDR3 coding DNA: TGCGCCAGCAGTGAGTCTACAGGGAAGTCCTACGAGCAGTACTTC. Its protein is CASSESTGKSYEQYF.